This T cell receptor beta chain came from a study of T-cell reconstitution after alpha-beta-depleted transplantation in children. In germline, CDR1 is SQVTM, CDR2 ANQGSEA. The CDR3 sequence is 13 residues long. Trimming removed 4 bases from V and 0 bases from J, with 7 bases in between. This clonotype has only a few counts. For TCRbeta, the library was prepared with unique molecular identifiers. TCRdb used MiXCR to reprocess the PCR reads, holding one entry per CDR3 protein. The sample records about 500,000 distinct CDR3 sequences, approximately 32% being singletons. The clonotype was recovered from a human donor who donated a stem cell graft to a child with aplastic anemia. This rearrangement joins TRBV29-1 to TRBJ1-5; D is perhaps TRBD1 (6 bases). Sequences were derived from PBMCs from the stem cell graft donor, sampled from the stem cell graft. CDR3 sequence reads: CSVGGGSNQPQHF. CDR3 DNA sequence: TGCAGCGTTGGAGGGGGTAGCAATCAGCCCCAGCATTTT. Full variable domain (missing parts from reference TRBV29-1 and TRBJ1-5): SAVISQKPSRDICQRGTSLTIQCQVDSQVTMMFWYRQQPGQSLTLIATANQGSEATYESGFVIDKFPISRPNLTFSTLTVSNMSPEDSSIYLCSVGGGSNQPQHFGDGTRLSIL.